This T cell receptor (beta chain) was recovered during a study of metastatic and nonmetastatic thyroid tumors. Overall study: Both malignant and benign thyroid patients supplied peripheral blood and tumor or nodule tissue samples, across which the repertoires of these patients were then compared.

This clone was counted many times. What it recognizes is unknown. The entire patient cohort was treatment-naive prior to thyroid surgery. With MiXCR, TCRdb reprocessed the PCR reads. Seen here are about 17,000 clones, just under 30% observed once, and the top ten hold about 23%. CDR3 length equals 19 residues. Germline assignment: CDR1 SGHRS and CDR2 YFSETQ. V lost 4 bases and J lost 1; bases outside the gene matches: 12. Overall study results and limits: Malignant tumors reportedly showed significantly higher TCR beta diversity than benign nodules in both blood and tumor.

The sample comprised tumor tissue. This sequence was found in a male donor with papillary thyroid cancer or a benign thyroid nodule (not recorded which). Some clones in this sample may be carry-over from other donors' samples. The rearrangement links TRBV5-1 to TRBJ2-3; 13 bases align to TRBD2. CDR3 sequence (DNA): TGCGCCAGCAGCCCCACGGGACTAGCGGGAACAGTTGGCACAGATACGCAGTATTTT. Its translation: CASSPTGLAGTVGTDTQYF.